The clone carrying this TCR beta chain was detected only a few times. Germline V gives CDR1 MNHEY, CDR2 SVGEGT. The CDR3 has 14 residues. Trimming took off 5 bases at V and 4 bases at J, with 13 bases between the two ends. This entry comes from a study of molecular identifiers for immune sequencing clone quantification. TCRdb passed the PCR reads through MiXCR, listing each CDR3 protein once. The repertoire holds about 510,000 distinct CDR3 sequences, about a fifth seen once, with approximately 0.84% in the top ten. Sequencing input: naive CD8+ T cells from blood, with Jurkat cell RNA spiked in. Noted subset: FACS-sorted CD8+CD4-CCR7+CD45RA+ naive T cells. The TCR sequence derives from a human donor in good health. Some libraries in this study had Jurkat cell RNA spiked in. The gene calls are TRBV6-2 or TRBV6-3 and TRBJ2-3; D remains unclear. CDR3 bases: TGTGCCAGCAGTCAACCTAGGGCCGCAGATACGCAGTATTTT. Its protein product is CASSQPRAADTQYF.